This paragraph reports one T cell receptor beta chain. The data are from a study of human T cells and chemical hapten exposure. Study summary: From small differences in pooled library volume came most of the variation in per-sample TCR yields.

In TCRdb, the RACE reads were re-called with MiXCR into one record per CDR3 protein. The sample contains more than 150,000 distinct CDR3 sequences, more than 20% of which appear only once. The time point denotes: patch test 3, about 24 weeks after DPC sensitization. The treatment: therapeutic diphenylcyclopropenone sensitization with weekly scalp DPC. Trimming cost V 5 bases and J 5 bases, with 11 bases left between them. The length of the CDR3 is 13 residues. Germline CDR1 and CDR2: SGHTA and FQGNSA. The sequence came from a woman aged 40 to 49 with alopecia areata. Some clones in this sample may be carry-over from other donors' samples. The V gene is TRBV7-2, the J gene TRBJ2-3; TRBD1 might be the D (6 bases). The sequenced sample was whole blood, obtained in connection with sensitization to the hapten diphenylcyclopropenone (DPC). Written as DNA, the CDR3 is TGTGCCAGCAGCGCAACAGGGATAGATACGCAGTATTTT. Amino acid sequence: CASSATGIDTQYF.